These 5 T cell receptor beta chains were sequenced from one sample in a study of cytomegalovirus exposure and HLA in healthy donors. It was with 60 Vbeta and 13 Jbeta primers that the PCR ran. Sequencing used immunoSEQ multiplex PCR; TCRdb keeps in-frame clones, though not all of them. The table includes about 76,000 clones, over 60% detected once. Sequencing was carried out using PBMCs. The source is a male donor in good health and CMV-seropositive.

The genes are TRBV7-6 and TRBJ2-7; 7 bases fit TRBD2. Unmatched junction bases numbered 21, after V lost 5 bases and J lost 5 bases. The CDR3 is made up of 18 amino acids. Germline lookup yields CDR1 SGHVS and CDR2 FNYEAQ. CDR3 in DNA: TGTGCCAGCAGCCCTATCATCGGGGAGGGTCGAAGGCCGCACGAGCAGTACTTC. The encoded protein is CASSPIIGEGRRPHEQYF.

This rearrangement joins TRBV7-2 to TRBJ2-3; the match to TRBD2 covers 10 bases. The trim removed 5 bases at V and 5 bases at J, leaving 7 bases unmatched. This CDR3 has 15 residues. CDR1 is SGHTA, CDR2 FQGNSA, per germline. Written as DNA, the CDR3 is TGTGCCAGCAGCCATCTAGCGGGGGCGGAAGATACGCAGTATTTT. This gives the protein CASSHLAGAEDTQYF.

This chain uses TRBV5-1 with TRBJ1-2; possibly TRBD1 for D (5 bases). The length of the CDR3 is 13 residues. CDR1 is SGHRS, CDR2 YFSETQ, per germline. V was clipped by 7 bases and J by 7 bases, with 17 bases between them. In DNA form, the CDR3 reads TGCGCCAGCGGAAACTGGGGCAGTGGTGGCTACACCTTC. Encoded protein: CASGNWGSGGYTF.

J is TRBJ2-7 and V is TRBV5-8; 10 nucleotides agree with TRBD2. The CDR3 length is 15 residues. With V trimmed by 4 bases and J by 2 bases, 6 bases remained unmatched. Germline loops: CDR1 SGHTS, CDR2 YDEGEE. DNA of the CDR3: TGTGCCAGCAGCCGTAGCGGGGGGCCTACCTACGAGCAGTACTTC. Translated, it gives CASSRSGGPTYEQYF.

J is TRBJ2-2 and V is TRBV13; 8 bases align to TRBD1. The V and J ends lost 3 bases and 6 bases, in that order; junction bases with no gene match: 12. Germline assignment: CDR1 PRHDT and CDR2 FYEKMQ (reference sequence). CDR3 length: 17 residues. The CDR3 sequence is CASSFMGGQGLAGELFF. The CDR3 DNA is TGTGCCAGCAGCTTTATGGGAGGACAGGGTCTGGCCGGGGAGCTGTTTTTT.